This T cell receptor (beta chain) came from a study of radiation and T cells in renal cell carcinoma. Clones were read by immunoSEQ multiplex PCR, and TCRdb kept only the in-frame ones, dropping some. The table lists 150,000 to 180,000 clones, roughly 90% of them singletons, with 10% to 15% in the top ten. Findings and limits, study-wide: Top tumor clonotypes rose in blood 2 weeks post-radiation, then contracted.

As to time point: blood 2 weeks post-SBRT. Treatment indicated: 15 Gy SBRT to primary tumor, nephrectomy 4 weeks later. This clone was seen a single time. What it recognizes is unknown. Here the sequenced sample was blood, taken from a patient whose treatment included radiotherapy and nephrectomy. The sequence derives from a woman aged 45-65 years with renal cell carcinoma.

CDR3: CASSPEHNQPQHF. The DNA of the CDR3 is TGTGCCAGCAGTCCCGAGCACAATCAGCCCCAGCATTTT. The chain recombines TRBV6-6 with TRBJ1-5; unclear D gene. The CDR3 runs 13 residues. Germline V gene lookup returns CDR1 MNHNY and CDR2 SVGAGI (reference sequence). Trimming took off 5 bases at V and 3 bases at J, with 8 bases between the two ends.